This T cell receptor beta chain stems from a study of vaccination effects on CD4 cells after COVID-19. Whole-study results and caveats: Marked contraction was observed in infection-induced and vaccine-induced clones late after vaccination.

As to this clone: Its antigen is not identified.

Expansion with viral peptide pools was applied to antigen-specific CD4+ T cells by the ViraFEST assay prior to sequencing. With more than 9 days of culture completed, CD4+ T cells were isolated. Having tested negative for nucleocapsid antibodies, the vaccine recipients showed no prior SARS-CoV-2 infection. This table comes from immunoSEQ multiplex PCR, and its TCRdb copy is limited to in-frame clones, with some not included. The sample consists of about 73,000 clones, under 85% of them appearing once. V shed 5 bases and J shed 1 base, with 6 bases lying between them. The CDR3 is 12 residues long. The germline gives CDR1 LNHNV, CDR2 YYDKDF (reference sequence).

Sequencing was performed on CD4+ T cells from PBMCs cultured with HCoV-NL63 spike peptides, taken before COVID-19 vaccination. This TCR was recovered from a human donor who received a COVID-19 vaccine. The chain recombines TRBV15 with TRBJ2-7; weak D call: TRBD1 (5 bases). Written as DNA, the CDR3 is TGTGCCACCAGCCAGGGTTCCTACGAGCAGTACGTC. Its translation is CATSQGSYEQYV.